A selection of T cell receptor beta chains follows, all from one sample in a study of OX40 agonist ivuxolimab in advanced cancers. Here immunoSEQ multiplex PCR was the method, and the copy in TCRdb shows in-frame clones only, minus some. The sample records tens of thousands of clones, about 88% being singletons. Specimen: CD4+ or CD8+ T cells sorted from blood, collected in a trial of the OX40 agonist ivuxolimab. These receptors came from an adult with an advanced solid tumor such as melanoma, head and neck, liver or kidney cancer. Both conserved end residues are part of each CDR3. Fields, in order: J gene, V gene, D gene, clone size, CDR3 length, CDR3 protein, CDR3 DNA. D genes are given only for firm matches. A clone size is listed for some rows: how often the clone was seen (once, few, many), or a class if it is expanded.

TRBJ1-1 | TRBV5-8 | NA | NA | 15 | CASSLTESMNTEAFF | TGTGCCAGCAGCTTGACAGAATCCATGAACACTGAAGCTTTCTTT
TRBJ1-2 | TRBV6-1 | TRBD1 | NA | 15 | CASSDRGRPYYGYTF | TGTGCCAGCAGTGACAGGGGGCGGCCTTACTATGGCTACACCTTC
TRBJ2-7 | TRBV5-4 | TRBD2 | NA | 12 | CASSLASGKQYF | TGTGCCAGCAGCTTGGCCAGCGGGAAGCAGTACTTC
TRBJ2-7 | TRBV6-1 | NA | NA | 13 | CASSAMMGYEQYF | TGTGCCAGCAGTGCGATGATGGGTTACGAGCAGTACTTC
TRBJ1-5 | TRBV28 | NA | NA | 14 | CASSPVGFNQPQHF | TGTGCCAGCAGCCCGGTAGGGTTCAATCAGCCCCAGCATTTT
TRBJ1-5 | TRBV6-1 | TRBD1 | NA | 14 | CASDDRGGNQPQHF | TGTGCCAGCGACGACAGGGGAGGCAATCAGCCCCAGCATTTT
TRBJ2-3 | TRBV5-1 | TRBD2 | NA | 15 | CASSLTSGKTDTQYF | TGCGCCAGCAGCTTAACTAGCGGGAAGACAGATACGCAGTATTTT
TRBJ2-1 | TRBV27 | NA | NA | 13 | CASSFGAAGEQFF | TGTGCCAGCAGTTTCGGGGCTGCGGGTGAGCAGTTCTTC
TRBJ2-1 | TRBV9 | TRBD1 | NA | 13 | CASSVEQTGVEFF | TGTGCCAGCAGCGTAGAACAGACAGGGGTTGAGTTCTTC
TRBJ1-1 | TRBV27 | NA | NA | 13 | CASSFGGATEAFF | TGTGCCAGCAGTTTTGGAGGGGCCACTGAAGCTTTCTTT
TRBJ2-5 | TRBV19 | NA | once | 15 | CASSILGQGSETQYF | TGTGCCAGTAGTATTTTAGGGCAGGGGAGCGAGACCCAGTACTTC
TRBJ2-1 | TRBV10-1 | NA | NA | 13 | CASSEPGDNEQFF | TGCGCCAGCAGTGAGCCGGGTGACAATGAGCAGTTCTTC
TRBJ1-2 | TRBV30 | NA | few | 11 | CAWSVALDYTF | TGTGCCTGGAGTGTAGCCCTCGACTACACCTTC
TRBJ2-5 | TRBV6-5 | NA | NA | 15 | CASSYSEGNQETQYF | TGTGCCAGCAGTTACTCCGAGGGTAACCAAGAGACCCAGTACTTC
TRBJ2-3 | TRBV6-4 | NA | few | 15 | CASSDFSASTDTQYF | TGTGCCAGCAGTGATTTTAGCGCTTCCACAGATACGCAGTATTTT
TRBJ2-7 | TRBV6-6 | NA | NA | 13 | CASRSWRNYEQYF | TGTGCCAGCAGAAGTTGGAGGAACTACGAGCAGTACTTC
TRBJ1-2 | TRBV6-1 | NA | NA | 14 | CASSEGVGPYGYTF | TGTGCCAGCAGTGAAGGGGTGGGTCCCTATGGCTACACCTTC
TRBJ2-1 | TRBV29-1 | TRBD2 | NA | 17 | CSVPLLGLAGRMDEQFF | TGCAGCGTCCCTCTCCTCGGACTAGCGGGAAGGATGGATGAGCAGTTCTTC
TRBJ2-3 | TRBV27 | TRBD2 | NA | 12 | CASTGLADTQYF | TGTGCCAGCACGGGACTAGCGGATACGCAGTATTTT
TRBJ1-5 | TRBV30 | NA | NA | 15 | CAWTGGGNSNQPQHF | TGTGCCTGGACCGGGGGAGGGAACAGCAATCAGCCCCAGCATTTT
TRBJ2-7 | TRBV5-1 | NA | NA | 14 | CASSPQTVSYEQYF | TGCGCCAGCAGCCCCCAGACGGTTTCCTACGAGCAGTACTTC
TRBJ2-2 | TRBV7-9 | NA | once | 13 | CASSLDPAGELFF | TGTGCCAGCAGCTTAGATCCGGCCGGGGAGCTGTTTTTT
TRBJ1-5 | TRBV27 | NA | NA | 14 | CASSLHYSNQPQHF | TGTGCCAGCAGTTTACATTATAGCAATCAGCCCCAGCATTTT
TRBJ2-2 | TRBV10-1 | NA | NA | 14 | CASSVDSPTGELFF | TGCGCCAGCAGTGTGGACAGCCCCACCGGGGAGCTGTTTTTT
TRBJ2-7 | TRBV9 | TRBD1 | NA | 14 | CASSVGTGEIEQYF | TGTGCCAGCAGCGTCGGGACAGGGGAGATCGAGCAGTACTTC
TRBJ2-1 | TRBV27 | NA | NA | 14 | CASSLQTSYNEQFF | TGTGCCAGCAGTTTACAGACTAGCTACAATGAGCAGTTCTTC
TRBJ2-7 | TRBV2 | NA | NA | 14 | CASSDPREAYEQYF | TGTGCCAGCAGTGACCCTCGAGAAGCCTACGAGCAGTACTTC
TRBJ2-3 | TRBV28 | NA | NA | 11 | CASSPGDTQYF | TGTGCCAGCAGCCCCGGGGATACGCAGTATTTT
TRBJ2-3 | TRBV4-1 | TRBD2 | NA | 17 | CASSPPTSGPSTDTQYF | TGCGCCAGCAGCCCCCCGACTAGCGGACCTAGCACAGATACGCAGTATTTT
TRBJ1-4 | TRBV4-2 | NA | many | 16 | CASSQGAQVSNEKLFF | TGTGCCAGCAGCCAAGGGGCGCAGGTTTCTAATGAAAAACTGTTTTTT
TRBJ1-2 | TRBV11-2 | NA | NA | 14 | CASSWGDRDYGYTF | TGTGCCAGCAGCTGGGGGGATCGGGATTATGGCTACACCTTC
TRBJ2-1 | TRBV27 | TRBD1 | few | 15 | CASSPLGQGPNEQFF | TGTGCCAGCAGCCCTCTGGGACAGGGGCCCAATGAGCAGTTCTTC
TRBJ1-2 | TRBV29-1 | TRBD1 | few | 12 | CSVDDRGEGYTF | TGCAGCGTTGACGACAGGGGTGAGGGCTACACCTTC
TRBJ1-3 | TRBV30 | NA | NA | 16 | CASRLWVAGERNTIYF | TGTGCTTCACGGCTCTGGGTGGCAGGGGAAAGAAACACCATATATTTT
TRBJ2-7 | TRBV27 | NA | NA | 12 | CASWESSYEQYF | TGTGCCAGTTGGGAGAGCTCCTACGAGCAGTACTTC
TRBJ2-7 | TRBV21-1 | NA | NA | 13 | CASRGGETYEQYF | TGTGCCAGCAGGGGCGGGGAAACCTACGAGCAGTACTTC
TRBJ1-2 | TRBV14 | NA | many | 17 | CASSQLTGTGRNYGYTF | TGTGCCAGCAGCCAACTTACAGGGACCGGGCGTAACTATGGCTACACCTTC
TRBJ2-1 | TRBV30 | NA | NA | 15 | CAWSPARDSYNEQFF | TGTGCCTGGAGTCCCGCCCGAGACTCCTACAATGAGCAGTTCTTC
TRBJ2-7 | TRBV6-6 | NA | few | 13 | CASSYNRAYEQYF | TGTGCCAGCAGTTACAACAGAGCCTACGAGCAGTACTTC
TRBJ1-5 | TRBV2 | TRBD1 | NA | 15 | CASSEAGQGGQPQHF | TGTGCCAGCAGTGAAGCTGGACAGGGAGGTCAGCCCCAGCATTTT
TRBJ1-2 | TRBV7-9 | NA | NA | 15 | CASSPTGRLHYGYTF | TGTGCCAGCAGCCCGACCGGGAGGTTGCACTATGGCTACACCTTC
TRBJ2-3 | TRBV28 | NA | NA | 15 | CASSPPAGGPDTQYF | TGTGCCAGCAGTCCGCCGGCCGGGGGCCCAGATACGCAGTATTTT
TRBJ2-7 | TRBV7-9 | NA | NA | 12 | CASSPDPGEQYF | TGTGCCAGCAGCCCCGACCCGGGCGAGCAGTACTTC
TRBJ1-1 | TRBV7-9 | NA | NA | 15 | CASSQGTGFVAEAFF | TGTGCCAGCAGCCAGGGGACGGGGTTTGTGGCTGAAGCTTTCTTT
TRBJ2-7 | TRBV30 | NA | NA | 14 | CAWRRGQLSYEQYF | TGTGCCTGGAGAAGGGGACAATTATCCTACGAGCAGTACTTC
TRBJ2-2 | TRBV27 | NA | NA | 15 | CASSSVVGPTGELFF | TGTGCCAGCAGTTCGGTCGTGGGTCCCACCGGGGAGCTGTTTTTT
TRBJ2-1 | TRBV27 | NA | once | 12 | CASSMTRDEQFF | TGTGCCAGCAGTATGACTCGGGATGAGCAGTTCTTC
TRBJ2-1 | TRBV6-1 | TRBD2 | NA | 14 | CASTLAGAFNEQFF | TGTGCCAGCACCCTAGCGGGAGCCTTCAATGAGCAGTTCTTC
TRBJ1-5 | TRBV27 | NA | NA | 15 | CASSLRTESNQPQHF | TGTGCCAGCAGTCTACGGACAGAGAGCAATCAGCCCCAGCATTTT
TRBJ2-3 | TRBV5-1 | NA | NA | 14 | CASSSNLDTDTQYF | TGCGCCAGCAGCTCGAATCTTGACACAGATACGCAGTATTTT
TRBJ2-5 | TRBV10-1 | NA | NA | 14 | CASSESRPGETQYF | TGCGCCAGCAGTGAGTCTCGGCCGGGGGAGACCCAGTACTTC
TRBJ2-2 | TRBV11-3 | NA | NA | 17 | CASSSDTDTKNTGELFF | TGTGCCAGCAGCTCGGATACGGACACAAAGAACACCGGGGAGCTGTTTTTT
TRBJ2-2 | TRBV7-9 | NA | NA | 17 | CASSLARRASTGSELFF | TGTGCCAGCAGCTTAGCAAGGAGGGCCTCCACTGGGTCGGAGCTGTTTTTT
TRBJ2-7 | TRBV5-4 | TRBD2 | NA | 15 | CASSLLLAGAYEQYF | TGTGCCAGCAGCTTGCTTCTAGCGGGGGCCTACGAGCAGTACTTC
TRBJ2-2 | TRBV6-1 | NA | NA | 17 | CASSEYSIAANSGELFF | TGTGCCAGCAGTGAATATTCAATAGCGGCAAACTCCGGGGAGCTGTTTTTT
TRBJ1-2 | TRBV19 | NA | NA | 13 | CASSISGDYGYTF | TGTGCCAGTAGTATCTCCGGAGACTATGGCTACACCTTC
TRBJ1-6 | TRBV27 | NA | NA | 15 | CASSARQGLNSPLHF | TGTGCCAGCAGTGCCCGCCAGGGGCTCAATTCACCCCTCCACTTT